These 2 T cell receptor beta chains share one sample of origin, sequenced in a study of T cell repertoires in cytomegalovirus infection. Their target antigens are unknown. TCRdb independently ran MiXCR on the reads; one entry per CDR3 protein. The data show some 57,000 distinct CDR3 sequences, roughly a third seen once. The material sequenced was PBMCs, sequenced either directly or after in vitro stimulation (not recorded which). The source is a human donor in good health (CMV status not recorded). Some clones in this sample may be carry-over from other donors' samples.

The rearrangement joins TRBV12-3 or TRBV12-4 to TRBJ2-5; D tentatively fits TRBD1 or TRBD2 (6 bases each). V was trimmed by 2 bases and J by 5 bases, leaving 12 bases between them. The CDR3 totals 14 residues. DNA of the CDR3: TGTGCCAGCAGTTTAAGGGGGGCCGAGGAGACCCAGTACTTC. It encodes CASSLRGAEETQYF.

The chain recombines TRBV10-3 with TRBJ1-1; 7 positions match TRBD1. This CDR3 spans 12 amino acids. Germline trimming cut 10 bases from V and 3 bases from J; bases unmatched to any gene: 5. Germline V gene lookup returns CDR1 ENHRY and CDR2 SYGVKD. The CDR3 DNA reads TGTGCCACCGAGGGGGCGGACACTGAAGCTTTCTTT. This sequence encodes CATEGADTEAFF.